This T cell receptor beta chain was captured in a study of response to subunit inactivated influenza vaccine (dated by TCRdb to the late 2010s). About the full investigation: The study used deep quantitative T cell receptor repertoire profiling to track responses to a trivalent subunit inactivated influenza vaccine. Here is what the overall study found, with its caveats: The authors suggested that each seasonal influenza vaccination may recruit only a limited number of new T cells.

This clonotype was seen many times. The specificity of this receptor is unknown. No base quality information exists; no much larger clone differs at one position. The sample's time point label, in plain terms: 45 days after influenza vaccine administration. From a lookup of the germline V gene, CDR1 and CDR2 are LGHNA and YSLEER. The CDR3 holds 14 amino acids from the cysteine to the phenylalanine. The CDR3 DNA has 42 bases and is translated from base 1. The V end loses 4 bases and the J end loses 3 bases, and a stretch of 11 bases separates them. Libraries were made using RT-PCR. Sequenced on an Illumina HiSeq 2500. TCRdb trimmed public reads at Q25 via fastp, called clones via MiXCR and kept in-frame beta chains. Every CDR3 protein is listed once, alongside the most common genes and DNA of its rows. For this sample there are fewer than 700,000 distinct CDR3 sequences; about an eighth appear just once. The ten largest clones capture 13% of the sample.

The V gene is TRBV4-3 and the J gene is TRBJ2-3; the D gene assignment is ambiguous. The source of this sequence is a man in his forties or fifties who received an inactivated influenza vaccine. Donor details come from another sample of the same person, matched by shared clones. Sample: PBMCs from blood, taken roughly 45 days after vaccination. The DNA sequence follows: TGCGCCAGCAGCCCGGTCCGAGAGACAGATACGCAGTATTTT. This is translated as CASSPVRETDTQYF.